The rows below give T cell receptor beta chains drawn from one sample of a study of radiotherapy plus CTLA-4 blockade in lung cancer. Clones were sequenced by immunoSEQ multiplex PCR, and TCRdb holds only the in-frame ones, with some missing. The table lists approximately 89,000 clones, about four fifths of them singletons, with 13% to 15% in the top ten. The sequencing used peripheral blood, collected from a patient treated with radiotherapy plus ipilimumab. Receptors originate from a human donor with non-small cell lung cancer that progressed on radiotherapy plus ipilimumab. The CDR3 runs from the conserved cysteine through the conserved F or W. D genes are given only for firm matches. Rows give clone size only sometimes, using once, few, many, or a class for an expanded clone.

d_gene,j_gene,v_gene,abundance,CDR3nt,CDR3aa
.,TRBJ2-3,TRBV7-3,.,TGTGCCAGCAGCTTCGGTAGGGGGGGCGCAGATACGCAGTATTTT,CASSFGRGGADTQYF
.,TRBJ2-1,TRBV4-3,once,TGCGCCAGCAGCCGCGGGGTGGGCGGGCGTGACGTTGGGGGAATTTACAATGAGCAGTTCTTC,CASSRGVGGRDVGGIYNEQFF
.,TRBJ2-1,TRBV7-3,.,TGTGCCAGCAGCTTACCCGACAGGCGAGGGAACAATGAGCAGTTCTTC,CASSLPDRRGNNEQFF
.,TRBJ2-1,TRBV4-2,.,TGTGCCAGCAGTCCCGCCCTAACCTACAATGAGCAGTTCTTC,CASSPALTYNEQFF
.,TRBJ1-2,TRBV7-2,.,TGTGCCAGCAGCTTAGGGAGGGGCGGAGATAACTATGGCTACACCTTC,CASSLGRGGDNYGYTF
.,TRBJ2-3,TRBV5-1,.,TGCGCCAGCAGCGGGGCCACCACAGATACGCAGTATTTT,CASSGATTDTQYF
.,TRBJ1-2,TRBV9,once,TGTGCCAGCAGCGCCCTGGGGACTCCTGCTGATGGCTACACCTTC,CASSALGTPADGYTF
.,TRBJ1-5,TRBV4-1,.,TGCGCCAGCAGCCAAGAGGTCAATCAGCCCCAGCATTTT,CASSQEVNQPQHF
TRBD2,TRBJ2-1,TRBV12-5,once,TGTGCTAGTGGCTGGGGCGAGCGGGAAAAACGCAATGAGCAGTTCTTC,CASGWGEREKRNEQFF
TRBD1,TRBJ1-2,TRBV12-5,.,TGTGCTAGTGGTTTGGGGGGACAGCTAGGTGGCTACACCTTC,CASGLGGQLGGYTF
TRBD1,TRBJ2-1,TRBV12-5,once,TGTGCTAGTGGTTCGACCCCCGGGACAGGGCCCTCTATTAATGAGCAGTTCTTC,CASGSTPGTGPSINEQFF